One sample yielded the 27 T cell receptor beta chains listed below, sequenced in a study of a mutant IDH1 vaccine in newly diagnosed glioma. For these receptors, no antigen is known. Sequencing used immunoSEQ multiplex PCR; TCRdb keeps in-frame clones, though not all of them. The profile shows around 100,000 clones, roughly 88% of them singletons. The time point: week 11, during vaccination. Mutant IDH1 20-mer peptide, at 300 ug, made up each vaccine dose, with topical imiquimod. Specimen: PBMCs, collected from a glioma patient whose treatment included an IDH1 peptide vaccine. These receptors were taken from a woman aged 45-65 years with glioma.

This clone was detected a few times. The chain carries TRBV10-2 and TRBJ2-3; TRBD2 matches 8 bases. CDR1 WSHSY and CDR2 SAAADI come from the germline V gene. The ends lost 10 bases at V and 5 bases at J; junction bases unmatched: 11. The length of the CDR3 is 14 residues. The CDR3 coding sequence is TGCGCCACCCTCTTAGCGGGATCGGTAGATACGCAGTATTTT. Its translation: CATLLAGSVDTQYF.

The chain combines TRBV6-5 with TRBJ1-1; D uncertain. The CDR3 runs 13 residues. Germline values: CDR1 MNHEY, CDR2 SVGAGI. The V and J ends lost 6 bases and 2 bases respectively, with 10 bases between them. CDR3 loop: CASRPGPNTEAFF. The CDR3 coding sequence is TGTGCCAGCAGGCCCGGGCCAAACACTGAAGCTTTCTTT.

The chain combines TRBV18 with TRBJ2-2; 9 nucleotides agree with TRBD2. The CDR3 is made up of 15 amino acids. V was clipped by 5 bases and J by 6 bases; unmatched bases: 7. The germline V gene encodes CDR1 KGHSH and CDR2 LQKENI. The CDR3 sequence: CASSFSGRSAGELFF. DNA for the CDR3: TGTGCCAGCTCATTTAGCGGGAGATCGGCCGGGGAGCTGTTTTTT.

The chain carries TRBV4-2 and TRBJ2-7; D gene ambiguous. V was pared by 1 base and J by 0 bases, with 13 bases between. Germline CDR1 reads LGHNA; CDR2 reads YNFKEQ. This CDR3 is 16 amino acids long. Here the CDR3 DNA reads TGTGCCAGCAGCCAAGCGGACGTCCTGAGCTCCTACGAGCAGTACTTC. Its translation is CASSQADVLSSYEQYF.

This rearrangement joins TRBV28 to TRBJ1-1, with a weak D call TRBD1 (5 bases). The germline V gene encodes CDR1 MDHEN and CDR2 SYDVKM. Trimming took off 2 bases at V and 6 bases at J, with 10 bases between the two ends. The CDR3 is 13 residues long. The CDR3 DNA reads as TGTGCCAGCAGTTTAGGGGGGAGGGCTGAAGCTTTCTTT. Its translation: CASSLGGRAEAFF.

The CDR3 reads CASRRGMGPARSYEQYF. The CDR3 nucleotides are TGTGCCAGCAGGAGGGGGATGGGGCCTGCGCGTTCCTACGAGCAGTACTTC. V usage is TRBV5-4 and J usage is TRBJ2-7; tentative D call: TRBD1 (6 bases). The CDR3 is 17 amino acids. V shed 5 bases and J shed 1 base, with 22 bases lying between them. Germline V gives CDR1 SGHNT, CDR2 YYREEE (reference sequence).

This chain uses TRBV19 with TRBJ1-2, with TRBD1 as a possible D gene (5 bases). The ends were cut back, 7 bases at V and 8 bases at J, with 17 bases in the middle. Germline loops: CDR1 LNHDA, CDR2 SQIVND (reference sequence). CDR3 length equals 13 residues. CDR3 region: CASTTGDRWGYTF. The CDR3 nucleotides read TGTGCCAGTACCACAGGAGACAGATGGGGCTACACCTTC.

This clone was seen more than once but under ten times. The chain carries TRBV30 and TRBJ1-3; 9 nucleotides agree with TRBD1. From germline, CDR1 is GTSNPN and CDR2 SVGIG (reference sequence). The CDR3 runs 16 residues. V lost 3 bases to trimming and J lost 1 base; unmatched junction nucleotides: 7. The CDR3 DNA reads TGTGCCTGGAGCCCGGGACAGGGACGATCTGGAAACACCATATATTTT. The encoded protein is CAWSPGQGRSGNTIYF.

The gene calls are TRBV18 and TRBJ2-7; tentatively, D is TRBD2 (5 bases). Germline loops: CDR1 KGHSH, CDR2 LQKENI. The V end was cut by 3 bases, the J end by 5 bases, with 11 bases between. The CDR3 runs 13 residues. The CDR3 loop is CASSPAGSHEQYF. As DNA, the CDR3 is TGTGCCAGCTCACCGGCGGGTAGCCACGAGCAGTACTTC.

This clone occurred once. The CDR3 DNA follows: TGTGCCAGCTCACCAGGCAGGACAGGGACCTACGAGCAGTACTTC. It translates to CASSPGRTGTYEQYF. The rearrangement links TRBV18 to TRBJ2-7; TRBD1 matches 8 bases. CDR3 length: 15 residues. After removal of 2 bases from V and 2 bases from J, the junction contained 5 bases not matched to a gene. The germline V gene encodes CDR1 KGHSH and CDR2 LQKENI.

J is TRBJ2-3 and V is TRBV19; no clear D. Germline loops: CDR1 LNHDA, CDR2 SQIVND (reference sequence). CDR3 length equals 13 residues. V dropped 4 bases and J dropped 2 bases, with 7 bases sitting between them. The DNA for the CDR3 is TGTGCCAGTAGTAGGTCCCCCACAGATACGCAGTATTTT. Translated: CASSRSPTDTQYF.

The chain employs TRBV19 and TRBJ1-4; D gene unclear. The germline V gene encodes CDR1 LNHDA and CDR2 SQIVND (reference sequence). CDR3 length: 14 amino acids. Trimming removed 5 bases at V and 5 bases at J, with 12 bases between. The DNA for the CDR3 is TGTGCCAGTAGTCCCCGCGGCACGAATGAAAAACTGTTTTTT. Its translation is CASSPRGTNEKLFF. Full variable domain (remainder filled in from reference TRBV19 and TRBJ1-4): DGGITQSPKYLFRKEGQNVTLSCEQNLNHDAMYWYRQDPGQGLRLIYYSQIVNDFQKGDIAEGYSVSREKKESFPLTVTSAQKNPTAFYLCASSPRGTNEKLFFGSGTQLSVL.

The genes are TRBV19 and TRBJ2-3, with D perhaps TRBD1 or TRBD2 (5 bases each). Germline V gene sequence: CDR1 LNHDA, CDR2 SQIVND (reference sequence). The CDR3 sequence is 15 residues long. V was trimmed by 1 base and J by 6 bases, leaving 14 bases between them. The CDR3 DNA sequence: TGTGCCAGTAGTATAGGACGGGGCTCTGGGGATACGCAGTATTTT. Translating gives CASSIGRGSGDTQYF.

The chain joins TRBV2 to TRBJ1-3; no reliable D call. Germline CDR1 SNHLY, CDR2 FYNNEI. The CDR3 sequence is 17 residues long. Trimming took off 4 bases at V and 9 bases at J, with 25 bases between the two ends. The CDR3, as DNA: TGTGCCAGCAGTGGGCTTGGACTTCCAATTCCCCGTGGCACCATATATTTT. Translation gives CASSGLGLPIPRGTIYF.

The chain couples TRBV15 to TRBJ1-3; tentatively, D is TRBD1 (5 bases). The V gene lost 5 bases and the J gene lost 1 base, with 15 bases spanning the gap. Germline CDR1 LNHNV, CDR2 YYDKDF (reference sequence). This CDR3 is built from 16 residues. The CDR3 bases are TGTGCCACCAGCGGCCCCCGGGGGGGATCTGGAAACACCATATATTTT. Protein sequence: CATSGPRGGSGNTIYF.

The CDR3 nucleotides read TGTGCCAGCAGGGAGGACAACACAGATACGCAGTATTTT. Its protein is CASREDNTDTQYF. The chain has TRBV6-4 and TRBJ2-3; D might be TRBD1 or TRBD2, each matching 5 bases. The V gene's germline CDR1 is MRHNA and CDR2 SNTAGT. The CDR3 totals 13 residues. Trimming cost V 6 bases and J 2 bases, with 9 bases left between them.

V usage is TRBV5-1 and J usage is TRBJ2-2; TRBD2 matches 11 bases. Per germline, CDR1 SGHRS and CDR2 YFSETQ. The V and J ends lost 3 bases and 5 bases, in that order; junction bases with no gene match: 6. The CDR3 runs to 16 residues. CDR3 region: CASSYASGRSTGELFF. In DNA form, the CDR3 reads TGCGCCAGCAGCTACGCTAGCGGGAGGAGTACCGGGGAGCTGTTTTTT.

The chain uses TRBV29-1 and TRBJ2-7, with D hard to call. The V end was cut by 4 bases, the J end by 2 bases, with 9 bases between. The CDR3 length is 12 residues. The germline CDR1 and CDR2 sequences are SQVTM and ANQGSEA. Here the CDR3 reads CSVGAAAYEQYF. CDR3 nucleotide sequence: TGCAGCGTTGGGGCCGCAGCCTACGAGCAGTACTTC.

CDR3 DNA sequence: TGTGCCAGCTCACCAGGTCAGCTAGCCAAAAACATTCAGTACTTC. Its translation is CASSPGQLAKNIQYF. The chain uses TRBV18 and TRBJ2-4; D call uncertain. This CDR3 has 15 amino acids. The V gene lost 2 bases and the J gene lost 0 bases, with 8 bases spanning the gap. Germline V gene data show CDR1 as KGHSH and CDR2 as LQKENI.

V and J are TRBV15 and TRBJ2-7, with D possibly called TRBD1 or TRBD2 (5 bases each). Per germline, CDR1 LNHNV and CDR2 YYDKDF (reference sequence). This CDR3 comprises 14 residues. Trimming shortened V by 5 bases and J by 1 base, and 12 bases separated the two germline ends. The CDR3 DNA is TGTGCCACCAGCCCCTGGGGGAGTTCCTACGAGCAGTACTTC. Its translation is CATSPWGSSYEQYF. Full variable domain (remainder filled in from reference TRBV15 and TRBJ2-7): DAMVIQNPRYQVTQFGKPVTLSCSQTLNHNVMYWYQQKSSQAPKLLFHYYDKDFNNEADTPDNFQSRRPNTSFCFLDIRSPGLGDTAMYLCATSPWGSSYEQYFGPGTRLTVT.

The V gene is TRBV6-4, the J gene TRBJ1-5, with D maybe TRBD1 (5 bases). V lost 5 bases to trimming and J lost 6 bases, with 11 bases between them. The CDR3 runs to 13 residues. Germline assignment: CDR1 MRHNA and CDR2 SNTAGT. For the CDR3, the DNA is TGTGCCAGCAGTTGCAAGGGGAGTCAGCCCCAGCATTTT. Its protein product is CASSCKGSQPQHF.

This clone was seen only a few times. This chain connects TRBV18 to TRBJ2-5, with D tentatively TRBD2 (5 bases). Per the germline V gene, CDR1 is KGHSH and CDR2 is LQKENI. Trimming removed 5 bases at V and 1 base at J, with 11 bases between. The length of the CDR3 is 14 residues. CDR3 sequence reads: CASSSGVIQETQYF. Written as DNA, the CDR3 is TGTGCCAGCTCATCCGGGGTAATCCAAGAGACCCAGTACTTC.

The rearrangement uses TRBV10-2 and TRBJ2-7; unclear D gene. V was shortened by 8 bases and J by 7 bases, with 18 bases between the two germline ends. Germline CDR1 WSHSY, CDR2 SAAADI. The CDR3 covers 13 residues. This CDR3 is CASRGLTAPEQYF. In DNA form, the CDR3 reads TGCGCCAGCCGTGGGCTAACCGCCCCGGAGCAGTACTTC.

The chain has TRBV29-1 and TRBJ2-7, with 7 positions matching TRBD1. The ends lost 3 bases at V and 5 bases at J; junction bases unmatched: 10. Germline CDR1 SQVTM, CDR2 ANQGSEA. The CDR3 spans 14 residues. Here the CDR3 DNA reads TGCAGCGTTGACTTGACAGGGTTTGGCGACGAGCAGTACTTC. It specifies CSVDLTGFGDEQYF.

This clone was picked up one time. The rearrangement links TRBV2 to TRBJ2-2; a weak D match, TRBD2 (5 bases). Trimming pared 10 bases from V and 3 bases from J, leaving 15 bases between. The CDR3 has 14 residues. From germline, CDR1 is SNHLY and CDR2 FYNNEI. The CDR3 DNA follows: TGTGCCACCCATAGCGAGAGTCACACCGGGGAGCTGTTTTTT. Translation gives CATHSESHTGELFF.

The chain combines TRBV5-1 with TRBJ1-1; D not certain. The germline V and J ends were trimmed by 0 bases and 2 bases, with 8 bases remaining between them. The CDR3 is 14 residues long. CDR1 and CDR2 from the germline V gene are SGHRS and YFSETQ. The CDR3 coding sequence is TGCGCCAGCAGCTTGGTGAGCTTAAACACTGAAGCTTTCTTT. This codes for CASSLVSLNTEAFF.

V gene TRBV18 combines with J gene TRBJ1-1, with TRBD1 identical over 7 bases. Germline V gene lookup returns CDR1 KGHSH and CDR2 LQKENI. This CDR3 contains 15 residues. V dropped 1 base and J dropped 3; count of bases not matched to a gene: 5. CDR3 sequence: CASSPQGASDTEAFF. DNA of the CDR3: TGTGCCAGCTCACCACAGGGGGCAAGTGACACTGAAGCTTTCTTT. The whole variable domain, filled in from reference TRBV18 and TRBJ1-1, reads NAGVMQNPRHLVRRRGQEARLRCSPMKGHSHVYWYRQLPEEGLKFMVYLQKENIIDESGMPKERFSAEFPKEGPSILRIQQVVRGDSAAYFCASSPQGASDTEAFFGQGTRLTVV.